These 7 T cell receptor beta chains originate from one sample sequenced in a study of CXCR3-negative and CXCR3-positive naive CD8 T cells. Each TRB cDNA library was prepared by 5' RACE (with UMI labels). TCRdb reprocessed the 5' RACE reads and keeps a single row for each CDR3 protein, giving no DNA. Recorded for this sample: nearly 45,000 distinct CDR3 sequences. The sequenced sample consisted of memory CD8+ T cells from blood. The receptor set was obtained from a human donor in good health. Some clones in this sample may be carry-over from other donors' samples.

The chain has TRBV11-2 and TRBJ1-1; TCRdb names TRBD1, which stays unverified in the absence of DNA. CDR1 is SGHAT and CDR2 is FQNNGV in the germline V gene. The CDR3 is 15 residues long. This CDR3 is CASSQTTGYDTEAFF. Using reference TRBV11-2 and TRBJ1-1 for the parts outside the CDR3, the full variable domain is EAGVAQSPRYKIIEKRQSVAFWCNPISGHATLYWYQQILGQGPKLLIQFQNNGVVDDSQLPKDRFSAERLKGVDSTLKIQPAKLEDSAVYLCASSQTTGYDTEAFFGQGTRLTVV.

The rearrangement uses TRBV5-1 and TRBJ2-5. CDR1 and CDR2 (germline): SGHRS, YFSETQ. CDR3 size: 13 residues. The CDR3 here is CASSYGLQETQYF.

The chain has TRBV2 and TRBJ2-7; no DNA is available, so the TRBD1 call from TCRdb remains unchecked. The CDR3 sequence is 15 residues long. Per germline, CDR1 SNHLY and CDR2 FYNNEI. CDR3 residues: CAIEGAGQGSYEQYF.

CDR3 sequence reads: CATSDRTGLLTAVNTEAFF. This chain connects TRBV24-1 to TRBJ1-1; TCRdb's assignment of TRBD1 cannot be checked, as there is no DNA. CDR1 is KGHDR, CDR2 SFDVKD, per germline. The CDR3 is 19 residues long.

The chain joins TRBV7-2 to TRBJ2-1; TCRdb lists TRBD2, though no DNA is available to test this call. Germline-derived CDR1 and CDR2 are SGHTA and FQGNSA. The CDR3 has 15 amino acids. CDR3 amino acids: CASSLDRVYIGEQFF.

The chain is built from TRBV20-1 and TRBJ1-2; there is no DNA to check the TCRdb D call of TRBD1. This CDR3 has 14 residues. Germline V gene lookup returns CDR1 DFQATT and CDR2 SNEGSKA (reference sequence). CDR3 residues: CSARDTGTAYGYTF.

The rearrangement links TRBV5-1 to TRBJ2-7. Germline V gene data show CDR1 as SGHRS and CDR2 as YFSETQ. The CDR3 consists of 14 residues. CDR3 in amino acids: CASSLFSGDYEQYF.